Each of the 8 T cell receptor beta chains below was sequenced from the same sample in a study of shared clonotypes between healthy human individuals. Produced via immunoSEQ multiplex PCR; TCRdb's table is partial and in-frame only. The sample lists over a million clones, around 76% occurring once. The sample consisted of memory CD4+ T cells sorted from blood. Described subset: CD45RA-negative fraction. The receptors shown here come from a man aged 18 to 30 in good health.

V usage is TRBV6-5 and J usage is TRBJ2-1; the match to TRBD2 covers 7 bases. CDR1 is MNHEY and CDR2 is SVGAGI in the germline V gene. The junction had 9 bases not matched to a gene; V was cut back by 0 bases and J by 7 bases. This CDR3 has 16 amino acids. Written as DNA, the CDR3 is TGTGCCAGCAGTTACTCCCTCGCGGGAGTTGAGAATGAGCAGTTCTTC. It encodes CASSYSLAGVENEQFF.

This clone was seen just once. Other DNA sequences of this sample code for an identical CDR3. The chain couples TRBV7-2 to TRBJ1-3; maybe TRBD1 (5 bases). Trimming pared 3 bases from V and 3 bases from J, leaving 6 bases between. This CDR3 has 13 amino acids. CDR1 SGHTA and CDR2 FQGNSA come from the germline V gene. The chain's CDR3 is CASSFGGGNTIYF. The CDR3 DNA sequence: TGTGCCAGCAGCTTTGGGGGTGGAAACACCATATATTTT.

This clone has a single count. V usage is TRBV18 and J usage is TRBJ2-1; 8 nucleotides agree with TRBD1. Looked up from germline, CDR1 is KGHSH and CDR2 is LQKENI. J lost 7 bases, V lost 3 bases, and 8 bases had no gene match. CDR3 length: 15 residues. CDR3 residues: CASSPDRQGKNEQFF. The DNA of the CDR3 is TGTGCCAGCTCACCGGATCGACAGGGGAAAAATGAGCAGTTCTTC.

The rearrangement joins TRBV18 to TRBJ2-7; D ambiguous. The V gene's germline CDR1 is KGHSH and CDR2 LQKENI. The ends were cut back, 6 bases at V and 2 bases at J, with 14 bases in the middle. The CDR3 has 14 residues. The chain's CDR3 is CASSSTSAAYEQYF. CDR3 coding DNA: TGTGCCAGCTCGTCGACCTCGGCGGCCTACGAGCAGTACTTC.

About this clone: Other DNA sequences in this specimen translate into the identical CDR3. The chain has TRBV5-1 and TRBJ2-5, with 7 nucleotides matching TRBD1. Germline assignment: CDR1 SGHRS and CDR2 YFSETQ. The CDR3 spans 14 residues. Trimming at V came to 5 bases and at J to 2 bases, leaving 6 bases not matched to a gene. In DNA form, the CDR3 reads TGCGCCAGCAGTTTAACGGGACAGCAAGAGACCCAGTACTTC. Its translation is CASSLTGQQETQYF. The whole variable domain, remainder taken from reference TRBV5-1 and TRBJ2-5, is KAGVTQTPRYLIKTRGQQVTLSCSPISGHRSVSWYQQTPGQGLQFLFEYFSETQRNKGNFPGRFSGRQFSNSRSEMNVSTLELGDSALYLCASSLTGQQETQYFGPGTRLLVL.

This clone appeared a single time. J is TRBJ2-1 and V is TRBV5-6; D is perhaps TRBD2 (6 bases). The CDR3 sequence is 17 residues long. Trimming left V 2 bases short and J 0 bases short, with 15 bases between. Germline V gene data show CDR1 as SGHDT and CDR2 as YYEEEE. CDR3 DNA: TGTGCCAGCAGCTTTCTTCTAGCGCGTAGCTCCTACAATGAGCAGTTCTTC. Translated, it gives CASSFLLARSSYNEQFF. Full variable domain (remainder filled in from reference TRBV5-6 and TRBJ2-1): DAGVTQSPTHLIKTRGQQVTLRCSPKSGHDTVSWYQQALGQGPQFIFQYYEEEERQRGNFPDRFSGHQFPNYSSELNVNALLLGDSALYLCASSFLLARSSYNEQFFGPGTRLTVL.

V usage is TRBV19 and J usage is TRBJ2-3, with D possibly TRBD2 on 6 matching bases. CDR1 is LNHDA, CDR2 SQIVND, per germline (reference sequence). The CDR3 consists of 16 residues. With 5 bases removed from V and 6 bases from J, the gap between germline ends came to 21 bases. This CDR3 is CASSPRMSGGWDTQYF. The CDR3, as DNA: TGTGCCAGTAGTCCCAGGATGAGCGGAGGGTGGGATACGCAGTATTTT.

The chain carries TRBV6-1 and TRBJ1-3; D remains ambiguous. Trimming stripped 4 bases from V and 0 bases from J, with 10 bases between. The germline gives CDR1 MNHNS, CDR2 SASEGT. This CDR3 has 15 residues. The CDR3 DNA follows: TGTGCCAGCAGTGTCCCCCGGAGCTCTGGAAACACCATATATTTT. It encodes CASSVPRSSGNTIYF.